Listed below are T cell receptor beta chains from one sample, sequenced in a study of cytomegalovirus exposure and HLA in healthy donors. Libraries were prepared by immunoSEQ multiplex PCR; TCRdb keeps only in-frame clonotypes and omits some of them. Among over 200,000 clones, around 73% were seen once, and the ten largest hold 3% to 4%. Sequenced input: PBMCs. These receptors were obtained from a male donor in good health and CMV-seronegative. Each CDR3 is given with its conserved first and last residue. A D gene is named only where the DNA matches it firmly. Some rows mark clone size as missing; the rest say once, few, many or name a class of expanded clone.

d_call	v_call	j_call	clone_size	cdr3_nt	cdr3_aa
.	TRBV5-6	TRBJ1-1	few	TGTGCCAGCAGCTTTTACTCTTCCGAGACTGAAGCTTTCTTT	CASSFYSSETEAFF
TRBD2	TRBV2	TRBJ2-1	.	TGTGCCAGCAGTGAGTCTAGCGGGAGGGCCACCTACAATGAGCAGTTCTTC	CASSESSGRATYNEQFF
TRBD1	TRBV6-5	TRBJ2-2	once	TGTGCCAGCAGACGGGACAGGGTTATAACCGGGGAGCTGTTTTTT	CASRRDRVITGELFF
TRBD2	TRBV19	TRBJ2-1	.	TGTGCCAGTAGTCGGACTAGGTATGTTGAGCAGTTCTTC	CASSRTRYVEQFF
.	TRBV7-9	TRBJ2-4	once	TGTTCCAGCAGCTTAGGGCAGAACATTCAGTACTTC	CSSSLGQNIQYF
TRBD2	TRBV7-9	TRBJ2-2	.	TGTGCCAGCAGCGCCGGGACTAGCGGACTCAGGAGGGAGCTGTTTTTT	CASSAGTSGLRRELFF
.	TRBV2	TRBJ2-5	.	TGTGCCAGCAGTGAAGACCTTCCCCCTGGACAGAGCCGGGACTTC	CASSEDLPPGQSRDF
.	TRBV5-1	TRBJ1-6	.	TGCGCCAGCAGCCCCGGGCGGGGTTATAATTCACCCCTCCACTTT	CASSPGRGYNSPLHF
TRBD1	TRBV23-1	TRBJ1-2	.	TGCGCAATCAGGACAGGCTATGGCTACACCTTC	CAIRTGYGYTF
.	TRBV28	TRBJ1-1	.	TGTGCCAGCAGTGATTCTTATTGGACGGGGGAGGGCGGGAACACTGAAGCTTTCTTT	CASSDSYWTGEGGNTEAFF
TRBD2	TRBV5-1	TRBJ2-7	.	TGCGCCAGCAGCAGCGGGACTAGCGGGTACGAGCAGTACTTC	CASSSGTSGYEQYF
TRBD1	TRBV4-1	TRBJ2-1	.	TGCGCCAGCAGCCAAGCCGGGACAGGGGTTTTCGATGAGCAGTTCTTC	CASSQAGTGVFDEQFF
.	TRBV19	TRBJ2-7	.	TGTGCCAGTAGTATACGGGGGGCAGGGGTCTACGAGCAGTACTTC	CASSIRGAGVYEQYF
TRBD2	TRBV7-3	TRBJ2-7	.	TGTGCCAGCAGCTTAACAGGGACTAATATCAACGAGCAGTACTTC	CASSLTGTNINEQYF
TRBD2	TRBV6-1	TRBJ2-3	.	TGTGCCAGCAGTGAAACTAGCGGAGGGGGGTCGGATACGCAGTATTTT	CASSETSGGGSDTQYF
TRBD1	TRBV27	TRBJ1-1	.	TGTGCCAGCAGTTTAGGGACAGGGGGAACTGAAGCTTTCTTT	CASSLGTGGTEAFF
.	TRBV5-1	TRBJ2-5	.	TGCGCCAGCAGCTTGAGGCTTTTCGGGGAGACCCAGTACTTC	CASSLRLFGETQYF
TRBD1	TRBV25-1	TRBJ1-1	.	TGTGCCAGCAGGGGGACAGGACTAAACACTGAAGCTTTCTTT	CASRGTGLNTEAFF
TRBD2	TRBV7-9	TRBJ2-2	.	TGTGCCAGCAGCTATAGCGGGAGGACGGGAGTAGGCACCGGGGAGCTGTTTTTT	CASSYSGRTGVGTGELFF
TRBD1	TRBV6-5	TRBJ1-2	.	TGTGCCAGCAGTTACGGAGGTCAGGGGGCCCTTAGCTACACCTTC	CASSYGGQGALSYTF
.	TRBV19	TRBJ2-1	.	TGTGCCAGTAGTAGGGTCCGGGTCTCTTACAATGAGCAGTTCTTC	CASSRVRVSYNEQFF
.	TRBV19	TRBJ2-3	.	TGTGCCAGTGGTCAAGGAGGGGAGACAGATACGCAGTATTTT	CASGQGGETDTQYF
.	TRBV18	TRBJ2-3	.	TGTGCCAGCTCACCCCTTGTGACAGGAACAGATACGCAGTATTTT	CASSPLVTGTDTQYF
TRBD1	TRBV5-1	TRBJ1-4	.	TGCGCCAGCAGCTCCCCCGGACAGGGGGCTGAAAAACTGTTTTTT	CASSSPGQGAEKLFF
.	TRBV19	TRBJ2-7	.	TGTGCCAGTAGTAAGGGGCAGGGGCCCTACGAGCAGTACTTC	CASSKGQGPYEQYF
.	TRBV5-6	TRBJ2-3	once	TGTGCCAGCAGGAGGGTTAGCACAGATACGCAGTATTTT	CASRRVSTDTQYF
.	TRBV18	TRBJ2-1	.	TGTGCCAGCTCACCACCCGACCAGGTCTCCTACAATGAGCAGTTCTTC	CASSPPDQVSYNEQFF
.	TRBV13	TRBJ2-7	few	TGTGCCAGCAGCTTAGCCCCCATGACAGGTAGCGAGCAGTACTTC	CASSLAPMTGSEQYF
TRBD1	TRBV7-9	TRBJ2-7	.	TGTGCCAGCAGCGCCGTGGATAGGGGGCTCTACGAGCAGTACTTC	CASSAVDRGLYEQYF
.	TRBV28	TRBJ1-1	.	TGTGCCAGTGCGGCCCCCCGGAGGGGCACTGAAGCTTTCTTT	CASAAPRRGTEAFF
TRBD1	TRBV10-2	TRBJ2-1	few	TGCGCCAGCCGTAAACATGGACAGGGAGACCATGAGCAGTTCTTC	CASRKHGQGDHEQFF
.	TRBV9	TRBJ2-3	.	TGTGCCAGCAGCGTATCCTGGGGCCCAGATACGCAGTATTTT	CASSVSWGPDTQYF
.	TRBV7-9	TRBJ2-1	once	TGTGCCAGCAGCGTCCAGAACAATGAGCAGTTCTTC	CASSVQNNEQFF
TRBD1	TRBV15	TRBJ2-3	.	TGTGCCACCAGCAGATCAGGGGGCGGCGCGGCAGATACGCAGTATTTT	CATSRSGGGAADTQYF
TRBD1	TRBV5-1	TRBJ1-4	.	TGCGCCAGCAGCCGACAGGGGGCCTATGAAAAACTGTTTTTT	CASSRQGAYEKLFF